This T cell receptor (beta chain) came from a study of cytomegalovirus exposure and HLA in healthy donors (dated by TCRdb to about 2017). Broadly, across the study: An earlier analysis of some 600 of the donors reported 276 Gb of sequence data and 117 million unique TCR beta sequences obtained from around 190 million T cells. Approximately 300 gigabases of sequencing data and roughly 81 million unique TCR sequences made up an early release that covered approximately 620 HLA-typed donors. Of the roughly 400 genotyped donors, approximately 82% fell in the genetic ancestry cluster associated with self-reported Caucasian donors. The study aimed to test whether cataloging public T cell receptors could reveal signatures of past pathogen exposure. The study used immunosequencing to profile the T cell repertoires of 670 or so subjects and linked those repertoires to cytomegalovirus serostatus. In addition to the first cohort of hundreds of subjects, a separate validation cohort of some 120 different subjects was used. High-throughput TCR immunosequencing, statistical association of individual TCRs with disease status, and machine learning were combined to predict cytomegalovirus infection status. A later analysis re-analyzed previously published TCR beta repertoires from 650 to 800 donors and added high-resolution HLA genotyping to study TCR occurrence patterns. In the later analysis, no new phenotypic data were used to find candidate immune exposures; instead, reliance was placed on TCR beta sequences and their occurrence across donors. An earlier analysis of 450 to 750 of the donors used high-throughput TCR beta sequencing to judge whether each TCR beta V gene segment behaved as functional or pseudogenic. Donor age, sex, ethnicity and CMV serostatus were compiled together with the repertoire data. Genome-wide SNP genotypes for about three fifths of the roughly 670 donors were used in a later genetic analysis, which treated that subset as a discovery cohort. Every repertoire in the discovery cohort had been generated on one and the same sequencing platform. Class I and class II HLA loci were covered by the typing at four-digit resolution. The number of typed donors differed by locus: roughly 629-630 for A, B, C, DRB1 and DQB1; approximately 540 for DQA1; some 610 for DPA1; and some 450 for DPB1. A handful of DR-DQ haplotypes were handled as single units for association and clustering because linkage in the cohort was strong. Among several hundred genotyped donors of the cohort, an average of approximately 220,000 unique TCR beta nucleotide sequences was sequenced per donor, of which roughly 17% were non-productive.

Points on this clone: It lacks a known antigen. Nothing much larger sits one base from this clone, and base qualities are not available.

The cohort was made up of approximately 700 healthy bone marrow donors. All cohort members were sampled while nominally healthy, although unrecorded immune exposures were likely present. The donor was CMV seronegative and was included in the group of hundreds of seronegative cohort members. A peripheral blood sample was provided by each donor, and peripheral blood mononuclear cells were used for TCR beta sequencing. The Qiagen DNeasy Blood Extraction Kit was used to extract genomic DNA from the blood cell samples. Results and caveats for the whole study, not just this receptor: In this cohort, only TCR beta chains were sequenced, and detectable features were limited by the absence of alpha or paired-chain data. In an earlier analysis of several hundred of the donors, most TCR beta V segments were observed in productive rearrangements about 90% or about 30% of the time, broadly matching IMGT annotations. Immune exposure information for the cohort was limited to CMV serostatus. When HLA alleles, especially DR and DQ, strongly co-occurred, attributing TCR associations to individual alleles was difficult. Because HLA typing was missing for some donors at each locus, association tests included only the typed subset. It was suggested by the authors that the approach could potentially be generalized to other disease states and immunological phenotypes. In a later genetic analysis, a missense DCLRE1C variant was associated with V-gene and J-gene trimming of TCR beta chains, and the association was replicated in an independent cohort. Linkage disequilibrium might explain the correlated functional status among segregating V segments, but an unknown experimental factor could not be ruled out. A total of 164 TCR beta chains were listed by the study as associated with cytomegalovirus. Approximately 16 rarely observed V segments, including chromosome 9 orphons, were excluded from the earlier analysis of approximately 600 of the donors because counts were too low. In vitro tests confirmed that a few of the cytomegalovirus-associated TCR beta chains recognize cytomegalovirus antigens. The sequencing pipeline was judged likely to have produced a cluster of highly shared sequence variants as a technical artifact. The classifier was reported to diagnose cytomegalovirus status with high specificity and sensitivity in both the original cohort and the validation cohort. Presence/absence analyses assumed roughly uniform sequencing depth across donors, an assumption that may not hold. A later analysis reported that several top co-occurrence clusters appeared linked to parvovirus B19, influenza, CMV and Epstein-Barr virus. A later analysis found that HLA-associated TCR beta chains were more clonally expanded and had lower generation probabilities than equally common non-associated chains. In a later analysis, most CMV-associated TCR beta chains were found to appear HLA-restricted, with HLA associations seemingly driven largely by CMV exposure. While some public TCRs were present in many individuals, most TCR sequences turned up only very rarely across donors. In a later analysis, TCR association rates were found to vary across HLA loci, with the most associated TCRs seen for DRB1 alleles and the fewest for HLA-C alleles. Specific HLA alleles were associated with over 15,000 TCR beta sequences at a false discovery rate of 0.05 in a later analysis. A further reported finding was that TCR beta sequences accurately predicted the HLA-A and HLA-B alleles for most subjects in the first cohort. According to a later genetic analysis, donors in an Asian-associated ancestry cluster had fewer N-insertions in productive TCRs than the approximately 630-donor mean.

The library was generated by the immunoSEQ multiplex PCR assay. For the multiplex PCR, a mixture combining 60 forward primers for TCR Vbeta segments and 13 reverse primers for TCR Jbeta segments was used. The CDR3 region of rearranged TCR beta genes was amplified from genomic DNA by a multiplex PCR assay. Amplified TCR beta libraries were sequenced as 87-base-pair reads on the Illumina HiSeq System. The authors processed their data as follows. Across the 640 or so repertoires, a later analysis counted approximately 75 million unique TCR beta chains, 9.5 million to 12 million of which were shared by at least two donors. To remove PCR and sequencing errors, raw reads were error-corrected and collapsed into unique sequences using a nearest-neighbor algorithm that merged closely related sequences. To assign V, D and J gene segments, CDR3 sequences were aligned to IMGT reference sequences. For a sequence to be retained, a match of at least six nucleotides was required to both a V gene segment and a J gene segment. A rearrangement counted as productive if the CDR3 had no stop codons and remained in frame with V and J, and every other rearrangement counted as non-productive. CDR3 was defined by IMGT convention, running from the second conserved V-encoded cysteine to the conserved J-encoded phenylalanine. The earlier analysis of fewer than 700 of the donors excluded sequences that lacked an unambiguous match to a single V gene segment. An earlier analysis of a few hundred of the donors called V segments functional above 56.7% productive rearrangements and segregating when the between-donor standard deviation exceeded 5%. A statistical classification framework was built to diagnose cytomegalovirus status from the catalog of TCR beta chain sequences. A later analysis assigned V and J genes by comparing TCR nucleotide sequences with IMGT/GENE-DB human TR gene sequences. A later analysis assigned CDR3 sequences and most-parsimonious VDJ recombination scenarios with the TCRdist pipeline. In a later analysis, every TCR beta chain was defined by the combination of its CDR3 amino acid sequence and its V-gene family, and reads without a unique V-gene family were dropped. A later analysis removed 450 to 600 highly shared, low-generation-probability nucleotide sequences to deal with suspected cross-contamination and a sequencing artifact. A later analysis calculated a clonal expansion index for each public chain from normalized within-repertoire ranks of inferred template counts. Generation probabilities in a later analysis came from a VDJ recombination model fitted to out-of-frame rearrangements, and those results were checked against IGoR. A later analysis scored TCR-TCR, TCR-HLA and TCR-CMV co-occurrence with hypergeometric tests, applying a repertoire-size bias correction to TCR pairs. A later analysis estimated false discovery rates by permuting HLA or CMV assignments 20 times. In a later analysis, co-occurring TCRs were grouped with DBSCAN, and TCRdist sequence similarity was added when clustering was performed within HLA-allele-positive subsets. Co-occurrence clustering excluded repertoires with fewer than 30,000 or more than 120,000 public chains, plus five with anomalous nucleotide sharing. Here the immuneACCESS table is served through TCRdb, limited to in-frame sequences with V and J called. Missing clones are a known gap in these copies; in checked studies unresolved V genes cover under half, and the rest lacks a known reason. V, J and clone size derive from that table, while D and trimming were established from the DNA sequence. The sample data list around 170,000 clones, and 82% of these were observed just once. The top ten constitute 0.5% of the sample.

The TCR sequence derives from a woman between 45 and 60 years old in good health and CMV-seronegative. Sequenced sample: PBMCs.

The nucleotides are TGTGCCAGCAGCTTACCAGGGGTTGGAAACACCATATATTTT. Its product reads: CASSLPGVGNTIYF. The rearrangement joined TRBV7-2 to TRBJ1-3; TRBD1 is perhaps the D gene, given 6 matching bases. The germline V gene encodes CDR1 SGHTA and CDR2 FQGNSA. The V and J ends are trimmed by 2 bases and 3 bases, leaving 8 bases between them. The CDR3 spans 14 residues, from the cysteine through the phenylalanine. The CDR3 DNA has 42 bases and is translated from base 1.